A single T cell receptor (beta chain) is shown here with its context. Profiling relied on immunoSEQ multiplex PCR, and the TCRdb table lists in-frame clones only, not all of them. The sample records about 270,000 clones, about 86% being singletons. This record belongs to a study of blood T cell repertoires in COVID-19. CDR1 LNHDA and CDR2 SQIVND come from the germline V gene (reference sequence). This CDR3 contains 14 residues. Trimming removed 3 bases from V and 8 bases from J, with 11 bases in between. The V call is TRBV19, the J call TRBJ1-6, with a possible D match to TRBD1 (6 bases). The specimen sequenced was peripheral blood. The TCR originated in a woman aged 55-70 years with active or convalescent COVID-19. CDR3 protein: CASSIGEGDSPLHF. Written as DNA, the CDR3 is TGTGCCAGTAGTATCGGGGAGGGGGATTCACCCCTCCACTTT.